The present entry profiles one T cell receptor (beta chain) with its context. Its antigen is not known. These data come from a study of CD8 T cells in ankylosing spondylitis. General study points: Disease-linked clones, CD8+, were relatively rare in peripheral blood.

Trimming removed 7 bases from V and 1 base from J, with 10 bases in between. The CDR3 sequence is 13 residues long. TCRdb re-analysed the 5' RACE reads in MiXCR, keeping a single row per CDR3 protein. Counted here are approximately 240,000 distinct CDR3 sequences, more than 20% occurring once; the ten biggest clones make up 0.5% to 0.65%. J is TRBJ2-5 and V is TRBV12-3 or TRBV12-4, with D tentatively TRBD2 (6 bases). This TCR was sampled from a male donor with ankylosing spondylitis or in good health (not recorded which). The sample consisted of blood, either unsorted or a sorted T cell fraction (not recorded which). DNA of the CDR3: TGTGCCAGCAATCGGGACTTCCAAGAGACCCAGTACTTC. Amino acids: CASNRDFQETQYF.